This T cell receptor beta chain was captured by sequencing in a study of cytomegalovirus exposure and HLA in healthy donors. Findings and limits, study-wide: An apparent linkage of common viral pathogens to several of the most significant clusters emerged in a later analysis.

The PCR made use of 60 Vbeta and 13 Jbeta primers. Assay: immunoSEQ multiplex PCR; the TCRdb copy retains only in-frame clones and omits some. The sample consists of 200,000 to 250,000 clones, 60% to 80% of them appearing once. Germline V gene data show CDR1 as LNHDA and CDR2 as SQIVND (reference sequence). The CDR3 has 17 residues. V was pared by 1 base and J by 6 bases, with 8 bases of the junction left unmatched. Notes on this clone: Its antigen remains unknown.

The chain combines TRBV19 with TRBJ2-7; 14 nucleotides align to TRBD2. The receptor was derived from a male donor in good health and CMV-seronegative. The specimen sequenced was PBMCs. CDR3: CASSIVGLAGDVREQYF. CDR3 nucleotides: TGTGCCAGTAGTATAGTGGGACTAGCGGGAGACGTTCGCGAGCAGTACTTC. Full variable domain (outside the CDR3, taken from reference TRBV19 and TRBJ2-7): DGGITQSPKYLFRKEGQNVTLSCEQNLNHDAMYWYRQDPGQGLRLIYYSQIVNDFQKGDIAEGYSVSREKKESFPLTVTSAQKNPTAFYLCASSIVGLAGDVREQYFGPGTRLTVT.